This T cell receptor beta chain was sequenced during a study of Ad26.COV2.S vaccination and SARS-CoV-2 variants. The data were produced by immunoSEQ multiplex PCR, yet TCRdb's version contains in-frame clones alone and is incomplete. The sample holds around 250,000 clones, approximately 88% seen once. J was trimmed by 8 bases and V by 0 bases; bases with no gene match: 2. Germline V lookup: CDR1 SGDLS, CDR2 YYNGEE. The CDR3 spans 13 residues. Described treatment: around 19 received Ad26.COV2.S at low or high dose, single or two shots; a few received placebo; per-sample allocation not given. Sampling happened 63 days after the first vaccine or placebo injection. This person who donated was an adult of 18-55 years in Boston.

The receptor's source is a person between 18 and 65 years old who received the Ad26.COV2.S COVID-19 vaccine or a placebo. The V and J genes are TRBV9 and TRBJ1-2, with 9 nucleotides matching TRBD1. This material consisted of peripheral blood, taken in a trial of Ad26.COV2.S vaccine versus placebo. The CDR3: CASSVADRGGYTF. The DNA for the CDR3 is TGTGCCAGCAGCGTAGCGGACAGGGGAGGCTACACCTTC. Complete variable domain (other parts from reference TRBV9 and TRBJ1-2): DSGVTQTPKHLITATGQRVTLRCSPRSGDLSVYWYQQSLDQGLQFLIQYYNGEERAKGNILERFSAQQFPDLHSELNLSSLELGDSALYFCASSVADRGGYTFGSGTRLTVV.